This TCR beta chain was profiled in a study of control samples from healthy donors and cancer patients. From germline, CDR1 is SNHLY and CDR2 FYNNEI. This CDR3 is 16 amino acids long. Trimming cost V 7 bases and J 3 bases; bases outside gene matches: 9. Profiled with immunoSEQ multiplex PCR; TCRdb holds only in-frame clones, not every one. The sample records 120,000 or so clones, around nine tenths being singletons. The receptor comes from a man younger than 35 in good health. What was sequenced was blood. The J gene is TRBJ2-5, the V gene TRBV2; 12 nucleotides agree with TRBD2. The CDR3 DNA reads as TGTGCCAGCAAAAGACTAGCGGGAGATTTAAAAGAGACCCAGTACTTC. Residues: CASKRLAGDLKETQYF.